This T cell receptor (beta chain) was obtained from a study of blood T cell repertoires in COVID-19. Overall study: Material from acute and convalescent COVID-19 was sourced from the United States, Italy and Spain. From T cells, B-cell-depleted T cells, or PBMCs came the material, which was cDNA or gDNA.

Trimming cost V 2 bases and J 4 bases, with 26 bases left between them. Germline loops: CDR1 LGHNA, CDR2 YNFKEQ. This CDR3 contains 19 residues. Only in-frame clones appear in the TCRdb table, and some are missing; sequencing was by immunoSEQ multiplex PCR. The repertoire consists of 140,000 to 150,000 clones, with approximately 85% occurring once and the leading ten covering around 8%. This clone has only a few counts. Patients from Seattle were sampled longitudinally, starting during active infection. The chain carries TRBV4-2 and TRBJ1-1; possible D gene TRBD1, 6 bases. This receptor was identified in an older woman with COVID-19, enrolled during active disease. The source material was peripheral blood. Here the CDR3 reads CASSQISKTGEEGLTEAFF. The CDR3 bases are TGTGCCAGCAGCCAAATTTCCAAGACAGGTGAAGAAGGGCTCACTGAAGCTTTCTTT.